Described below is a single T cell receptor beta chain sequence and its context. Its antigen specificity is not known. Base quality data are lacking; no much larger clone is found one base away. These data originate in a study of PD-1 blockade in classical Hodgkin lymphoma (dated by TCRdb to 2019 to 2021). A note on the overall study: Nivolumab dosing was 3 mg/kg intravenously every 2 weeks, continuing until either disease progression or unacceptable toxicity. To define a peripheral blood immune signature of response to PD-1 blockade in classical Hodgkin lymphoma, the study combined TCR beta sequencing with CyTOF. Study-wide conclusions, independent of this receptor: CD4+ but not CD8+ TCR diversity rose significantly by C4D1 (p=0.0027 vs p=0.16), most apparent in complete responders (p=0.02). Trial patients with a complete response had baseline diversity similar to that of newly diagnosed patients, while partial responders and progressors had significantly lower diversity. Diversity was lower in patients who began nivolumab less than 1 year after ASCT, so these patients were left out of later analyses to avoid confounding by immune reconstitution. The study was limited to a single clinical trial cohort, and causes of repertoire differences, possibly disease activity or prior therapy, remained undefined. Baseline TCR diversity was reported as lower in newly diagnosed patients than in healthy donors, and lower still in relapsed/refractory patients.

V is pruned by 5 bases and J by 3 bases, leaving 6 bases of the junction without a gene match. Inclusive of the bounding cysteine and phenylalanine, the CDR3 is 16 residues long. This entry keeps only the CDR3 DNA: 48 bases, framed from base 1. CDR1 and CDR2 were assigned from the germline V gene (reference sequence) as MNHEY and SMNVEV. The Qiagen DNeasy kit was used to extract genomic DNA from unsorted PBMCs and from the negatively selected CD4+ and CD8+ fractions. TCR beta CDR3 regions were subjected to amplification by immunoSEQ multiplex PCR with primers that anneal to V and J segments. A synthetic immune receptor repertoire was used to minimize amplification bias, and any residual bias was removed computationally once sequencing was done. The authors' pipeline ran thus. Custom Python scripts were used to quantify repertoire diversity as the Shannon entropy index. Unsorted, CD4+ and CD8+ repertoires were analyzed separately, except for combined analyses in which CD4+ and CD8+ sequences were merged in silico. Clonal expansion was defined as a frequency increase of at least 2-fold after treatment compared with C1D1, and clones undetected at baseline were assigned a pseudocount of 0.5. Clones with 0 or 1 copy at C1D1 were defined as singleton clones, while clones with 2 or more copies were defined as non-singleton clones. Clones expanded in unsorted samples were annotated as CD4+, CD8+ or unknown by matching protein sequences in sorted samples from the same patient. Wilcoxon tests on paired samples were used to test changes in diversity from C1D1 to C4D1. TCRdb carries this immuneACCESS record with in-frame sequences only. Its versions omit some clonotypes, under half of them owing to an unresolved V gene in the studies checked, with the rest unexplained. V and J calls and clone size are given by that table; D and trimming were obtained from the DNA. Counted in this sample were tens of thousands of clones; 85% to 90% of them appeared once. The ten largest make up roughly 10% of the sample.

What the time point label conveys for this sample: cycle 2 day 1 (C2D1) of nivolumab. Every trial patient had relapsed after autologous stem cell transplantation, and cohorts A, B and C differed in prior brentuximab vedotin exposure. The trial cohort was composed of around 60 patients with relapsed/refractory classical Hodgkin lymphoma, for whom complete response, partial response or progressive disease was recorded as best overall response. Single-agent nivolumab was administered to trial patients in the multi-cohort phase II CheckMate 205 trial. An independent review committee assessed best overall response using the 2007 International Working Group response criteria. PBMCs from the trial were collected at three points: immediately before nivolumab initiation (C1D1), and during therapy at cycle 2 day 1 and cycle 4 day 1. Peripheral blood was collected in 8 mL Vacutainer Cell Preparation Tubes, from which PBMCs were isolated by centrifugation and then cryopreserved.

Sequences were derived from peripheral blood mononuclear cells (PBMCs), sampled before the second cycle of nivolumab. This receptor was obtained from a human donor with classical Hodgkin lymphoma. The chain uses TRBV27 and TRBJ2-7; 14 bases in the junction line up with TRBD2. The nucleotides read TGTGCCAGCAGTAGCATAGGACTAGCGGGGGGCTACGAGCAGTACTTC. This encodes CASSSIGLAGGYEQYF.